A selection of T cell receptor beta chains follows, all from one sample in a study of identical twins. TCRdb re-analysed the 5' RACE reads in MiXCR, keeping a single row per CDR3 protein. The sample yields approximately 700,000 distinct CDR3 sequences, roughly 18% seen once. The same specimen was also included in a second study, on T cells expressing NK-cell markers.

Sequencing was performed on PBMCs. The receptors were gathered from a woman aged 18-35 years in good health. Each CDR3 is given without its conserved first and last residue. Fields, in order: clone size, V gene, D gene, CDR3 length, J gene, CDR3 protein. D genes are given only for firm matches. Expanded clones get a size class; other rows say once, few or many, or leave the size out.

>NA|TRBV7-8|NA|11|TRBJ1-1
ASSSHGDTEAF
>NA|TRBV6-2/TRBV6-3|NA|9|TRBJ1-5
ASSSSWTQH
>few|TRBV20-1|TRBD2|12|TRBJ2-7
SARLAGATYEQY
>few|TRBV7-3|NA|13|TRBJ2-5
ASSLNGYPRETQY
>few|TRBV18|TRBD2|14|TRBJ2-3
ASSPFIAGASDTQY
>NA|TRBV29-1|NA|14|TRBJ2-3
SVEDEIGRPTDTQY
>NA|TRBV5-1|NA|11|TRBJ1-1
ASSLVHNTEAF
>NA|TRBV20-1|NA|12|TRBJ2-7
SARVLGPAYEQY
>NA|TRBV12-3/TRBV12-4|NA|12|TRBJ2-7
ASREGGLVYEQY
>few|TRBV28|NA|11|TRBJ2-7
ASSKGGVNEQY
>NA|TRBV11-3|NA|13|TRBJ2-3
ASSQQGATTDTQY
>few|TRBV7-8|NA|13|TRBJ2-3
ASSPWTGHTDTQY
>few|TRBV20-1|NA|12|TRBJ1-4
SARDRTLNEKLF
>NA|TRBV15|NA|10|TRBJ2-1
ATSAAYNEQF
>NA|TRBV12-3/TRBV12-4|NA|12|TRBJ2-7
ASTRTEAPREQY
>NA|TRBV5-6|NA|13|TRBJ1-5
ASTSEGERNQPQH
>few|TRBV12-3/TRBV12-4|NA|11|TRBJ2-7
ASRGGFGDQQY
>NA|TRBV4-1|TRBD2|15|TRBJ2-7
ASSQEARREGRYEQY
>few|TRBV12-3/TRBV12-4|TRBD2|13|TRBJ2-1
ASSFVAGGPGEQF
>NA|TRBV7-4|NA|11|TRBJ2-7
ASSLYRWEVKY
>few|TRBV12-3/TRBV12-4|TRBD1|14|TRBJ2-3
ASSPLRGRGQDTQY
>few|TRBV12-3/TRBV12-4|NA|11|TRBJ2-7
ASSDRIGDEQY
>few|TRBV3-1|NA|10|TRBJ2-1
ASSRVYNEQF
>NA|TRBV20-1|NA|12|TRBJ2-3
SGQQTAGTDTQY
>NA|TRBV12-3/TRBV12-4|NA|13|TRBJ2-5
ASSLFLGGQETQY
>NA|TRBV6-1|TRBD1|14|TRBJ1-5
ASCPGQGALRQPQH
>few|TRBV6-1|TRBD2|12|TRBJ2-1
ASNAGGPRNEQF
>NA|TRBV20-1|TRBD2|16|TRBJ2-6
SARPRGDRHSGANVLT
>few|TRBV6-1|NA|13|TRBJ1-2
ASSESGGRNYGYT
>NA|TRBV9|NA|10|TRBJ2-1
ASSVDTAEQF
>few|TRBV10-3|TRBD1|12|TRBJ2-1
AISESQKGAIKF
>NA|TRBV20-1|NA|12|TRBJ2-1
SATTGIHSNEQF
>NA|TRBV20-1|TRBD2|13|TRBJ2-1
SAPLVAGGPREQF
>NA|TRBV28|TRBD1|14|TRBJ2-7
ASSPTLTGPLYEQY
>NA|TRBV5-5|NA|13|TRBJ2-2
ASSLIGSSTGELF
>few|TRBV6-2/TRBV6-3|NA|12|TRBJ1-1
ATYPLRRNTEAF
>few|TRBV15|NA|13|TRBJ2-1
ATSREPGAYNEQF
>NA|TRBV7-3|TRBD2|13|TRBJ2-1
ASSQLTGGYNEQF
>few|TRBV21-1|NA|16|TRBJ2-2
ASSKEVGRQLNTGELF
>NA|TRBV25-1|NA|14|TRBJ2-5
ASSDRVVEVKETQY
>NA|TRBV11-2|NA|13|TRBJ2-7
ASSWGPGGNYEQY
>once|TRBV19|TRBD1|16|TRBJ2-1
ASSPAGVRDRGPNEQF
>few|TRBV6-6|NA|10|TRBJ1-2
ASRLRGNGYT
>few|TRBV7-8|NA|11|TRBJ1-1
ASHREEDTEAF
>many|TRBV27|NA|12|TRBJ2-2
ASSGQSYTGELF
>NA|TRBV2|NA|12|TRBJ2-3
ASQRATPQDTQY
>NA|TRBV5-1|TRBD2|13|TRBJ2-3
ASSQAGGPVDTQY
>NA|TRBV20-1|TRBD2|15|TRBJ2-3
SAPAGGAGGPWDTQY
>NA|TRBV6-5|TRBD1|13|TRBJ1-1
ASSYLGGGNTEAF
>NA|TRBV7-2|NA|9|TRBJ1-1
ASSKPGKAF
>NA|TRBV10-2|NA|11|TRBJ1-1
ASNAWGDTEAF
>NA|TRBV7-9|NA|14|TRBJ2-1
ASSLEPRGSYNEQF
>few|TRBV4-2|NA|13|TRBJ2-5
ASSQEQGQRETQY